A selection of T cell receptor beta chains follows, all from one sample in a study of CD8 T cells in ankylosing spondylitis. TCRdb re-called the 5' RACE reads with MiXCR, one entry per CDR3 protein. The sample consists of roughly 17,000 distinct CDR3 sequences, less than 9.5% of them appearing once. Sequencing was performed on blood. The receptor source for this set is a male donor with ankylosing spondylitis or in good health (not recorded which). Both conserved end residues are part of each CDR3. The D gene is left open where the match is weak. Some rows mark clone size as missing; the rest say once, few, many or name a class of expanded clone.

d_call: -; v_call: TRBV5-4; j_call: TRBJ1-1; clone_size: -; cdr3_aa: CASSPRRGSTEAFF; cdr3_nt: TGTGCCAGCAGCCCGAGAAGGGGCAGTACTGAAGCTTTCTTT
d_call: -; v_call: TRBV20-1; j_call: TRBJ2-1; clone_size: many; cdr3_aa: CRGQGALSNEQFF; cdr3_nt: TGCCGGGGACAAGGGGCTCTCTCCAATGAGCAGTTCTTC
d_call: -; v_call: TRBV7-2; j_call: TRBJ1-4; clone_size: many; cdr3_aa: CASSYNGQNEKLFF; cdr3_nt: TGTGCCAGCAGCTACAACGGGCAGAATGAAAAACTGTTTTTT
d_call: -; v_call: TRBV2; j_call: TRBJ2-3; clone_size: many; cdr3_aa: CASSEASGWNTQYF; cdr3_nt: TGTGCCAGCAGTGAAGCGTCAGGGTGGAATACGCAGTATTTT
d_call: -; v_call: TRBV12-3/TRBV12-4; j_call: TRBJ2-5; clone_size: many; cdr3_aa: CASSLQTGLETQYF; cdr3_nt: TGTGCCAGCAGCCTGCAAACAGGTCTGGAGACCCAGTACTTC
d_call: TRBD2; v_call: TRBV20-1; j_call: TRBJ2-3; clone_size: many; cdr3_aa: CSAREYRTSGGFADTQYF; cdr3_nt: TGCAGTGCTAGAGAATATCGGACTAGCGGGGGTTTCGCAGATACGCAGTATTTT
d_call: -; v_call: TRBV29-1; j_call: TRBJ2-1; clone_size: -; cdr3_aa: CSVEGLANEQFF; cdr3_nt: TGCAGCGTTGAGGGCCTAGCCAATGAGCAGTTCTTC
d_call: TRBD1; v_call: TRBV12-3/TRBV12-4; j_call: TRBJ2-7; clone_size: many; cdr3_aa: CASSLEQGYEQYF; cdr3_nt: TGTGCCAGCAGTTTAGAACAGGGGTACGAGCAGTACTTC
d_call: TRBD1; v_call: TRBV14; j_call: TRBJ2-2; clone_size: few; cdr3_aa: CASSQNRGTGELFF; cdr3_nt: TGTGCCAGCAGCCAAAACAGGGGAACCGGGGAGCTGTTTTTT
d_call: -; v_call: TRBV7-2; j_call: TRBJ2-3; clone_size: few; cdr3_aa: CASSATVRFTDTQYF; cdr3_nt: TGTGCCAGCAGCGCGACAGTGAGATTCACAGATACGCAGTATTTT
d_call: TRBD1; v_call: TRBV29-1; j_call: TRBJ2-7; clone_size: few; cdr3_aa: CSVVPTGEPSSEQYF; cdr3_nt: TGCAGCGTTGTCCCTACAGGGGAACCCTCCTCCGAGCAGTACTTC
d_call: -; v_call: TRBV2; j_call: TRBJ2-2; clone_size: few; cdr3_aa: CASRGLNTGELFF; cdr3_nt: TGTGCCAGCCGTGGGCTTAACACCGGGGAGCTGTTTTTT
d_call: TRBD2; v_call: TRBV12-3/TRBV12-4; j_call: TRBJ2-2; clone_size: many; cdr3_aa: CASSLTSGRAGFGELFF; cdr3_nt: TGTGCCAGCAGTTTAACTAGCGGGAGGGCCGGGTTCGGGGAGCTGTTTTTT
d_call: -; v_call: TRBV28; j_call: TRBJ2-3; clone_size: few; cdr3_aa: CASSLLARTDTQYF; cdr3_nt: TGTGCCAGCAGTTTACTAGCGCGCACAGATACGCAGTATTTT
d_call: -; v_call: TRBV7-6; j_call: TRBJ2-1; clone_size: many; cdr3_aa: CASSDSPDSYNEQFF; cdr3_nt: TGTGCCAGCAGCGATAGCCCCGACTCCTACAATGAGCAGTTCTTC
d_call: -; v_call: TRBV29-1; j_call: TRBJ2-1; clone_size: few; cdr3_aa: CSVAGFTYNEQFF; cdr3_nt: TGCAGCGTTGCAGGGTTTACCTACAATGAGCAGTTCTTC
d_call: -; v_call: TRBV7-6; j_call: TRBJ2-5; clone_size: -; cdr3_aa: CASSLNALVETQYF; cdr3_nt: TGTGCCAGCAGCTTAAACGCCCTAGTGGAGACCCAGTACTTC
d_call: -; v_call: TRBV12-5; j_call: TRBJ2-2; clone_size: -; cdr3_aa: CASGPRTVNTGELFF; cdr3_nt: TGTGCTAGTGGACCCCGGACAGTTAACACCGGGGAGCTGTTTTTT
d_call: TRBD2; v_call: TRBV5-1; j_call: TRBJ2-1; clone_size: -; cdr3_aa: CASSLDPSGSYNEQFF; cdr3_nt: TGCGCCAGCAGCTTGGATCCTAGCGGGAGCTACAATGAGCAGTTCTTC
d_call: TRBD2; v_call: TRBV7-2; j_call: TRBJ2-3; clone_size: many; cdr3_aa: CASSNSGGTSTDTQYF; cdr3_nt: TGTGCCAGCAGCAATAGCGGGGGGACTAGCACAGATACGCAGTATTTT
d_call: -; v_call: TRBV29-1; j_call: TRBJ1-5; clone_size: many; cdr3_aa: CSAMNGGGQPQHF; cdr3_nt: TGCAGCGCCATGAACGGGGGCGGACAGCCCCAGCATTTT
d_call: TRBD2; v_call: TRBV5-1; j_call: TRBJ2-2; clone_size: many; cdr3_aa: CASRPSGRANTGELFF; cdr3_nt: TGCGCCAGCCGCCCTAGCGGGAGGGCGAACACCGGGGAGCTGTTTTTT
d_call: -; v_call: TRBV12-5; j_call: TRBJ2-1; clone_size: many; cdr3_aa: CASGSRLLGAGFGFSYNEQFF; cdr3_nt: TGTGCTAGTGGTTCCCGCCTCCTTGGGGCAGGGTTTGGCTTCTCCTACAATGAGCAGTTCTTC
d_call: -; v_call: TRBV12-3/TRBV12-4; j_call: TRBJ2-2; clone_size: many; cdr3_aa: CASSLQNTGELFF; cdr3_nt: TGTGCCAGCAGTTTACAAAACACCGGGGAGCTGTTTTTT
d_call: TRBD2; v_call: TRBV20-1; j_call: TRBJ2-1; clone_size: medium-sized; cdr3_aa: CSAPTGTSGGASYNEQFF; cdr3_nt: TGCAGTGCCCCCACGGGGACTAGCGGGGGGGCGTCCTACAATGAGCAGTTCTTC
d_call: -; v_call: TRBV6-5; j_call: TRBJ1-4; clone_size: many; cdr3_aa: CASSFGPMEKLFF; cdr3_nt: TGTGCCAGCAGTTTTGGTCCAATGGAAAAACTGTTTTTT
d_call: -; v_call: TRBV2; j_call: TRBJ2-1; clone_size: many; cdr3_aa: CASSEALLSNEQFF; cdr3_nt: TGTGCCAGCAGTGAAGCGCTTCTTAGCAATGAGCAGTTCTTC
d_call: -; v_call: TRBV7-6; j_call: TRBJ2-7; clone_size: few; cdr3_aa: CASSLVEGYEQYF; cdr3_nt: TGTGCCAGCAGCTTAGTGGAGGGGTACGAGCAGTACTTC
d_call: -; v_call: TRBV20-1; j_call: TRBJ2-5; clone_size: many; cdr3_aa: CSARDRDQRETQYF; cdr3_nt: TGCAGTGCTAGAGATAGGGACCAACGCGAGACCCAGTACTTC
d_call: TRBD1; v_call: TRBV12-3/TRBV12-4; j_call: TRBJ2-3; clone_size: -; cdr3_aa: CASRTQGQSADTQYF; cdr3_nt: TGTGCCAGCAGGACTCAGGGACAGTCTGCGGATACGCAGTATTTT
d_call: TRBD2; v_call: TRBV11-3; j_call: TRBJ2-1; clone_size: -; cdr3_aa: CASGQTSGSRDEQFF; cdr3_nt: TGTGCCAGCGGCCAAACTAGCGGGAGTAGGGATGAGCAGTTCTTC
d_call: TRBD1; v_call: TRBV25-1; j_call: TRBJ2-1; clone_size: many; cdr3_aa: CASSLQGGNEQFF; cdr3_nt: TGTGCCAGCAGTCTACAGGGGGGAAATGAGCAGTTCTTC
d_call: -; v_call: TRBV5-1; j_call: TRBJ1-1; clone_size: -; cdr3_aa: CASSPFRSEGTEAFF; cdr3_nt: TGCGCCAGCAGCCCTTTTCGATCGGAAGGCACTGAAGCTTTCTTT
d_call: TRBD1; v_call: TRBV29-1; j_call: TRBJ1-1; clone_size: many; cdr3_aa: CSVDPWETGTGEAFF; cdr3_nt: TGCAGCGTTGACCCTTGGGAGACCGGGACAGGGGAAGCTTTCTTT
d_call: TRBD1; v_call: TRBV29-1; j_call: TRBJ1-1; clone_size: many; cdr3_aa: CSVDDRVGRMNTEAFF; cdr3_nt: TGCAGCGTGGATGACAGGGTGGGCCGCATGAACACTGAAGCTTTCTTT
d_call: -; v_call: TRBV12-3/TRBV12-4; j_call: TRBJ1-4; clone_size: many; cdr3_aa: CASSLAAGEKLFF; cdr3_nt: TGTGCCAGCAGTTTAGCGGCGGGGGAAAAACTGTTTTTT
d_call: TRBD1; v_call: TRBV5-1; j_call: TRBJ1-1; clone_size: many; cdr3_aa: CASSWTGENTEAFF; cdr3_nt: TGCGCCAGCAGCTGGACAGGGGAGAACACTGAAGCTTTCTTT
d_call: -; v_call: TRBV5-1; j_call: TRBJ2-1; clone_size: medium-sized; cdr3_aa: CASSPLTEEQFF; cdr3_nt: TGCGCCAGCAGCCCCTTGACCGAGGAGCAGTTCTTC
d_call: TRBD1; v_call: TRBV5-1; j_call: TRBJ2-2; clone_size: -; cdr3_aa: CASSWTGQMTTGELFF; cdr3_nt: TGCGCCAGCAGCTGGACGGGACAGATGACCACCGGGGAGCTGTTTTTT
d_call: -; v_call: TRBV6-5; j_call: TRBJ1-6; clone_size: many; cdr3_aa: CASSRLSNSPLHF; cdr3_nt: TGTGCCAGCAGCAGATTAAGTAATTCACCCCTCCACTTT
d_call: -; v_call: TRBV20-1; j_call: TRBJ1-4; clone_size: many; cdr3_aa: CSAGPRESEKLFF; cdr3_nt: TGCAGTGCGGGACCCCGGGAGAGTGAAAAACTGTTTTTT
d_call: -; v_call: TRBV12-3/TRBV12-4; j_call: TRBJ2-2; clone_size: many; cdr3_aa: CASSGYRDTGELFF; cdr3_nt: TGTGCCAGCAGTGGCTACAGAGACACCGGGGAGCTGTTTTTT
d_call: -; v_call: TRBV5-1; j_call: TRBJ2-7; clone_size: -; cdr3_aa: CASSERIGYEQYF; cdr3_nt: TGCGCCAGCAGCGAAAGAATCGGGTACGAGCAGTACTTC
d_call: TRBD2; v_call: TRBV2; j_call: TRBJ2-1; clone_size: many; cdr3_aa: CASNLLAGGFDEQFF; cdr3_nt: TGTGCCAGCAACCTCTTAGCGGGAGGCTTCGATGAGCAGTTCTTC